Below are 15 T cell receptor beta chains sequenced from a single sample in a study of T cells in Graves' hyperthyroidism and ophthalmopathy. Researchers took RNA transcripts and amplified the TCR beta CDR3 regions from them. HTBI primers were the set used in a first-round RT-PCR of the TCR CDR3. A single record per CDR3 protein comes from TCRdb applying MiXCR to the multiplex PCR reads. The sample has around 340,000 distinct CDR3 sequences, around 13% seen once. The sequencing input was blood. Receptor source: a woman aged 25 to 39 with Graves' hyperthyroidism.

This clonotype turned up a few times. The CDR3 DNA follows: TGCAGTGCTCACGGACCAACCGGGACAAATGAGCAGTTCTTC. Translation: CSAHGPTGTNEQFF. The rearrangement uses TRBV20-1 and TRBJ2-1, with a possible D match to TRBD1 (6 bases). Germline V CDR1 and CDR2: DFQATT, SNEGSKA (reference sequence). V was shortened by 5 bases and J by 7 bases, with 18 bases between the two germline ends. The length of the CDR3 is 14 residues.

This clonotype was recorded many times. The J gene is TRBJ2-7, the V gene TRBV6-1; D is tentatively TRBD1 or TRBD2 (5 bases each). The V gene's germline CDR1 is MNHNS and CDR2 SASEGT. The CDR3 loop spans 14 amino acids. The V end was cut by 2 bases, the J end by 1 base, with 9 bases between. The CDR3 bases are TGTGCCAGCAGTGAACCGGGACGGTCCTACGAGCAGTACTTC. Translating it yields CASSEPGRSYEQYF.

This clonotype was counted between two and nine times. V usage is TRBV11-2 and J usage is TRBJ2-3; no firm D call. Germline values: CDR1 SGHAT, CDR2 FQNNGV. The CDR3 is 15 amino acids. The V and J ends lost 2 bases and 4 bases respectively, with 13 bases between them. DNA of the CDR3: TGTGCCAGCAGCTTATCCCTTACAGCCGCAGATACGCAGTATTTT. It translates to CASSLSLTAADTQYF.

This sequence joins TRBV10-3 and TRBJ2-2; 7 positions match TRBD1. Trimming took 0 bases from V and 1 from J; bases not matched to a gene: 11. The CDR3 sequence is 19 residues long. Germline CDR1 is ENHRY and CDR2 is SYGVKD. The CDR3 reads CAISESSIRQGLNTGELFF. The CDR3 DNA sequence: TGTGCCATCAGTGAGTCCTCGATCAGACAGGGCTTGAACACCGGGGAGCTGTTTTTT.

This clonotype has ten or more counts. V usage is TRBV28 and J usage is TRBJ1-2; no definite D call. V was trimmed by 1 base and J by 8 bases, leaving 20 bases between them. This CDR3 comprises 16 residues. Germline CDR1 and CDR2: MDHEN and SYDVKM. This CDR3 reads CASSLFPGARERGYTF. The CDR3, as DNA: TGTGCCAGCAGTTTATTCCCGGGAGCCCGGGAGCGGGGCTACACCTTC.

The sample holds many counts of this clonotype. The chain employs TRBV20-1 and TRBJ1-3; D call uncertain. The CDR3 sequence is 13 residues long. The V gene lost 0 bases and the J gene lost 6 bases, with 9 bases spanning the gap. Per the germline V gene, CDR1 is DFQATT and CDR2 is SNEGSKA (reference sequence). The CDR3 DNA reads as TGCAGTGCTAGAGAGGCAGATTTAAACACCATATATTTT. It encodes CSAREADLNTIYF.

In its sample, this clonotype was seen many times. The chain combines TRBV20-1 with TRBJ2-7; D is uncertain. Deletions cut 5 bases from V and 5 bases from J, with 16 bases between. The CDR3 is made up of 13 amino acids. From germline, CDR1 is DFQATT and CDR2 SNEGSKA (reference sequence). CDR3 sequence reads: CSAYKPGRDEQYF. The CDR3 coding sequence is TGCAGTGCTTATAAGCCAGGACGGGACGAGCAGTACTTC.

This clonotype was counted only a few times. The chain employs TRBV6-1 and TRBJ1-5; D ambiguous. CDR1 and CDR2 (germline): MNHNS, SASEGT. V gave up 10 bases and J gave up 4 bases, with 20 bases separating them. The CDR3 length is 15 residues. This CDR3 reads CAIATPVIGNQPQHF. The DNA of the CDR3 is TGTGCCATCGCCACCCCAGTAATTGGGAATCAGCCCCAGCATTTT.

This clonotype has only a few counts. The J gene is TRBJ1-1, the V gene TRBV6-5; D is possibly TRBD1 (6 bases). CDR1 is MNHEY, CDR2 SVGAGI, per germline. V lost 0 bases to trimming and J lost 0 bases, with 8 bases between them. This CDR3 contains 15 residues. The CDR3 bases are TGTGCCAGCAGTTACTCGGGGGGGCTGAACACTGAAGCTTTCTTT. Protein sequence: CASSYSGGLNTEAFF.

A remark on this clonotype: One base away lies a much larger clone, so this may be a sequencing read error. V is TRBV28 and J is TRBJ2-5; D unresolved. This CDR3 contains 12 residues. Germline assignment: CDR1 MDHEN and CDR2 SYDVKM. CDR3 loop: CANSFTGETQYF. CDR3 in DNA: TGTGCCAACAGTTTCACGGGAGAGACCCAGTACTTC.

This clonotype was counted many times. This chain uses TRBV28 with TRBJ2-3; possibly TRBD2 for D (6 bases). The ends were cut back, 6 bases at V and 3 bases at J, with 16 bases in the middle. The CDR3 totals 15 residues. Germline-derived CDR1 and CDR2 are MDHEN and SYDVKM. The chain's CDR3 is CASRRRAGWTDTQYF. Written as DNA, the CDR3 is TGTGCCAGCAGGAGGAGGGCAGGGTGGACAGATACGCAGTATTTT.

In this sample, this clonotype turned up many times. The chain employs TRBV28 and TRBJ1-4, with D unresolved. The V and J ends lost 8 bases and 8 bases respectively, with 12 bases between them. This CDR3 is built from 12 residues. The V gene's germline CDR1 is MDHEN and CDR2 SYDVKM. In DNA, the CDR3 is TGTGCCAGCCGAGATTTGGGCGAAAAACTGTTTTTT. It codes for CASRDLGEKLFF.

The genes are TRBV11-1 and TRBJ2-1, with 7 bases lining up with TRBD2. Germline CDR1 reads SGHAT; CDR2 reads FQDESV (reference sequence). The CDR3 has 15 amino acids. V lost 1 base and J lost 4; bases outside the gene matches: 4. CDR3 loop: CASSLGRAGYNEQFF. In nucleotides, the CDR3 is TGTGCCAGCAGCTTAGGCCGAGCGGGATACAATGAGCAGTTCTTC.

This clonotype was observed at least ten times. The chain couples TRBV4-1 to TRBJ1-1, with a tentative D call TRBD1 (6 bases). CDR1 and CDR2 (germline): MGHRA, YSYEKL. CDR3 length: 14 amino acids. Trimming removed 1 base from V and 6 bases from J, with 12 bases in between. The CDR3 bases are TGCGCCAGCAGCCAAGGCAGGGGTGTCCCTGAAGCTTTCTTT. It translates to CASSQGRGVPEAFF.

This clonotype was seen at least ten times. This chain uses TRBV20-1 with TRBJ2-3, with D possibly matching TRBD2 (5 bases). CDR1 and CDR2 (germline): DFQATT, SNEGSKA (reference sequence). The V and J ends lost 3 bases and 1 base respectively, with 17 bases between them. The length of the CDR3 is 16 residues. The CDR3 is CSASYLDSWGTDTQYF. CDR3 nucleotide sequence: TGCAGTGCTAGTTACTTGGACTCGTGGGGCACAGATACGCAGTATTTT.